This T cell receptor (beta chain) was sequenced in a study of cytomegalovirus exposure and HLA in healthy donors. CDR3 length equals 16 residues. The PCR contained 60 Vbeta and 13 Jbeta primers. This table comes from immunoSEQ multiplex PCR, and its TCRdb copy is limited to in-frame clones, with some not included. This sample's clone table lists around 40,000 clones. This clonotype was sampled from a man aged 30-40 years in good health and CMV-seronegative. The chain is built from TRBV1 and TRBJ1-1; the listed D gene, TRBD1, was not tested against the DNA. TRBV1 constitutes a pseudogene. Sequencing was performed on PBMCs. CDR3 coding DNA: TGCACCAGCAGCCAAGTGCGGACAGGGGGCTTGACTGAAGCTTTCTTT. Its translation: CTSSQVRTGGLTEAFF.